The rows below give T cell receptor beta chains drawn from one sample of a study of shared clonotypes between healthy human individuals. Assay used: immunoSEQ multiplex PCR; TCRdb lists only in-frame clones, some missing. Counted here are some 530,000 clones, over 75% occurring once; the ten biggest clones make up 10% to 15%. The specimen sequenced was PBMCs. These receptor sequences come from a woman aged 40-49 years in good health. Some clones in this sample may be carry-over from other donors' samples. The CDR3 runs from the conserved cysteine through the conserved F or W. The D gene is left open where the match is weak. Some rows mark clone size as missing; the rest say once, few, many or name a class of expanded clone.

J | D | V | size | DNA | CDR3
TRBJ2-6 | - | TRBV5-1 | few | TGCGCCAGCAGCGCAGCCACCTCTGGGGCCAACGTCCTGACTTTC | CASSAATSGANVLTF
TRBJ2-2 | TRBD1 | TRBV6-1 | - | TGTGCCAGCAGAGGACAGGGAAAGGGTGAGCTGTTTTTT | CASRGQGKGELFF
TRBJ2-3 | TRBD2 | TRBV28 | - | TGTGCCAGCCGGACTAGCGGGAGAACAGATACGCAGTATTTT | CASRTSGRTDTQYF
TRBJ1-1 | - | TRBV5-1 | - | TGCGCCAGCAGCTTGGAAATCGGGTCCATGAACACTGAAGCTTTCTTT | CASSLEIGSMNTEAFF
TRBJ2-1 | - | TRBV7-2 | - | TGTGCCAGCAGCCAACGGGTGAGTGAGCAGTTCTTC | CASSQRVSEQFF
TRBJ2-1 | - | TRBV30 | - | TGTGCCTGGAGGGGTCTGGCAGGCTTGGTCCAGTTCTTC | CAWRGLAGLVQFF
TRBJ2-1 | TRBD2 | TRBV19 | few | TGTGCCAGTAGTATAGGGCTAGCGGGAGAGCGCAATGAGCAGTTCTTC | CASSIGLAGERNEQFF
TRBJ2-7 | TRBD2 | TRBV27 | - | TGTGCCAGCAGTTCCCCGGGGAGCGGGGGCTACGAGCAGTACTTC | CASSSPGSGGYEQYF
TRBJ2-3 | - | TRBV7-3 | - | TGTGCCAGCAGCTTAACGGCAACTAGCACAGATACGCAGTATTTT | CASSLTATSTDTQYF
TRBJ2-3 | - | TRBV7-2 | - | TGTGCCAGCAGCTTAGCAACCGAGCGGACGTGGGGCACAGATACGCAGTATTTT | CASSLATERTWGTDTQYF
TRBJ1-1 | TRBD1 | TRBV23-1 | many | TGCGCCAGCAGTCAATCCCGACAGGGGATGAACACTGAAGCTTTCTTT | CASSQSRQGMNTEAFF
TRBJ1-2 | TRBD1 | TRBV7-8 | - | TGTGCCAGCAGCGACTATAAGACAGGGGGCTACTATTATAACTATGCCAGCTACACCTTC | CASSDYKTGGYYYNYASYTF
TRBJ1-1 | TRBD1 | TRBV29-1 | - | TGCAGCTTCACATCGACAGGGGGCACTGAAGCTTTCTTT | CSFTSTGGTEAFF
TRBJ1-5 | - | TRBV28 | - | TGTGCCAGCAGTTTACTGGGCAGCTATCAGCCCCAGCATTTT | CASSLLGSYQPQHF
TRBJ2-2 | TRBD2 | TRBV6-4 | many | TGTGCCAGCAGTGACTCGAATAGCGGGGACACCGGGGAGCTGTTTTTT | CASSDSNSGDTGELFF
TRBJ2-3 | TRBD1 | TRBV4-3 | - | TGCGCCAGCAGCCAAGAAGACAGGGCGGATACGCAGTATTTT | CASSQEDRADTQYF
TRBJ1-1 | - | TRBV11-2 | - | TGTGCCAGCAGCTTAGATGCAGGTTTGGGAGCTTTCTTT | CASSLDAGLGAFF
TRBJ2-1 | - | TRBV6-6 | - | TGTGCCAGCCGCCAGACAGACAGCACCTACAATGAGCAGTTCTTC | CASRQTDSTYNEQFF
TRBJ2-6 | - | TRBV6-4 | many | TGTGCCAGCAGTGACTCGGACAGCTCTGGGGCCAACGTCCTGACTTTC | CASSDSDSSGANVLTF
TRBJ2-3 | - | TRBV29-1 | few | TGCAGCTTACAGAGGACGGGAGAACCAGATACGCAGTATTTT | CSLQRTGEPDTQYF
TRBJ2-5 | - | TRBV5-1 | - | TGCGCCAGCAGCTTGGGTGGGGCAGAGACCCAGTACTTC | CASSLGGAETQYF
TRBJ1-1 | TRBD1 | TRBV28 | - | TGTGCCAGCAGTTTGGTTTCCGGGACAGGGTACACTGAAGCTTTCTTT | CASSLVSGTGYTEAFF
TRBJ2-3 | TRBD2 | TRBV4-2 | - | TGTGCCAGCAGCCAAGAATCACTAGCGGGGAGCACAGATACGCAGTATTTT | CASSQESLAGSTDTQYF
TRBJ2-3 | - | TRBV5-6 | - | TGTGCCAGCAGCTTGGCCAGCACAGATACGCAGTATTTT | CASSLASTDTQYF
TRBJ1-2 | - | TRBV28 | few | TGTGCCAGCAGTTCGCAGGATGGGAACTATGGCTACACCTTC | CASSSQDGNYGYTF
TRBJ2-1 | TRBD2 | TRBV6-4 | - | TGTGCCAGCAGAGCGCTAGCGGGAGGGTACAATGAGCAGTTCTTC | CASRALAGGYNEQFF
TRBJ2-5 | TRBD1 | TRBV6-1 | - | TGTGCCAGCAGTCCCGGACAGGGGTGGGAGACCCAGTACTTC | CASSPGQGWETQYF
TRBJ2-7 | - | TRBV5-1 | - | TGCGCCAGCAGCTTGGAACCATGGTCCTACGAGCAGTACTTC | CASSLEPWSYEQYF
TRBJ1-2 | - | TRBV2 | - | TGTGCCAGCAGTGACCAAGGACAGAACTATGGCTACACCTTC | CASSDQGQNYGYTF
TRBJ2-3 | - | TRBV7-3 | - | TGTGCCAGCAGCTCCGGGCGTCTAGGCACAGATACGCAGTATTTT | CASSSGRLGTDTQYF
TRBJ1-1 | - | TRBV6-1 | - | TGTGCCAGCAGTGAAGCGGTCTTCCAGATACCTTATGAAGCTTTCTTT | CASSEAVFQIPYEAFF
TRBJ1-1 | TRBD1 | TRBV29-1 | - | TGCAGCGTGGGAAAGACAGGGGGCTTTGAAGCTTTCTTT | CSVGKTGGFEAFF
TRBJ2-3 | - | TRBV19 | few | TGTGCCACCAACAGGGACCTCACAGATACGCAGTATTTT | CATNRDLTDTQYF
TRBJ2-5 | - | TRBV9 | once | TGTGCCAGCAGCGCGGGACTGCAAGAGACCCAGTACTTC | CASSAGLQETQYF
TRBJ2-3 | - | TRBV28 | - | TGTGCCAGCAGCTCACCCACAGTCGGTAGCGGAAGCACAGATACGCAGTATTTT | CASSSPTVGSGSTDTQYF
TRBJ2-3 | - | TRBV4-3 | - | TGCGCCAGCAGCCCGACGGTGGCAGATACGCAGTATTTT | CASSPTVADTQYF
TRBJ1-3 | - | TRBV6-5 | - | TGTGCCAGCAGTTCCACAGGCTCCAGCTCTGGAAACACCATATATTTT | CASSSTGSSSGNTIYF
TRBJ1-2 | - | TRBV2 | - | TGTGCCAGCAGTGACCCAGTCCCGTTGTTC | CASSDPVPLF
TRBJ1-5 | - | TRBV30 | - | TGTGCCTGGAGTTCCGGGGGGGGTCAGCCCCAGCATTTT | CAWSSGGGQPQHF
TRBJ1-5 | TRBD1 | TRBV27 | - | TGTGCCAGCAGTTTATCGTCCAGGGGGAATCAGCCCCAGCATTTT | CASSLSSRGNQPQHF